A single sample gave rise to the 25 T cell receptor beta chains below, sequenced in a study of a mutant IDH1 vaccine in newly diagnosed glioma (dated by TCRdb to the early 2020s). Their recognized antigens are unknown. Sample time point, as interpreted from the label and publication: week 5, during vaccination. Each vaccine dose, consisting of 300 ug of a 20-mer mutant IDH1 peptide in Montanide, was administered subcutaneously with topical imiquimod. Libraries were prepared through the immunoSEQ multiplex PCR assay. Entries here come from immuneACCESS through TCRdb and include only in-frame sequences with V and J called. Some clones fail to appear in such tables; in the studies checked, an unresolved V gene covers under half of the shortfall, and the cause of the remainder is unknown. The sample contains tens of thousands of clones, about 80% of them found a single time. Jointly, the top ten make up 3% to 3.5% of the sample.

Sample: PBMCs, taken from a glioma patient whose treatment included an IDH1 peptide vaccine. These receptors all come from a woman between 18 and 29 years old with glioma. Some clones in this sample may be carry-over from other donors' samples.

The rearrangement links TRBV5-1 to TRBJ2-5; the D gene is possibly TRBD2 (6 bases). In germline, CDR1 is SGHRS, CDR2 YFSETQ. CDR3 length equals 13 residues. Trimming took 4 bases from V and 0 from J, leaving 7 bases between them. The CDR3 loop is CASSRDYQETQYF. CDR3 DNA sequence: TGCGCCAGCAGCCGGGACTACCAAGAGACCCAGTACTTC. Looking up the rest from reference TRBV5-1 and TRBJ2-5 gives the full variable domain: KAGVTQTPRYLIKTRGQQVTLSCSPISGHRSVSWYQQTPGQGLQFLFEYFSETQRNKGNFPGRFSGRQFSNSRSEMNVSTLELGDSALYLCASSRDYQETQYFGPGTRLLVL.

This clone was detected only a few times. The rearrangement joins TRBV7-9 to TRBJ1-1, with D possibly being TRBD1 (5 bases). The germline V gene has CDR1 SEHNR and CDR2 FQNEAQ (reference sequence). With 2 bases removed from V and 8 bases from J, the gap between germline ends came to 9 bases. The CDR3 has 12 residues. CDR3 region: CASSLSGPEAFF. The CDR3 nucleotides read TGTGCCAGCAGCTTATCGGGACCCGAAGCTTTCTTT.

The chain carries TRBV5-4 and TRBJ2-7, with D perhaps TRBD2 (6 bases). The CDR3 runs 15 residues. Germline CDR1 SGHNT, CDR2 YYREEE (reference sequence). Between the trimmed V and J ends, which lost 0 bases and 1 base, there was a span of 11 bases. CDR3 amino acids: CASSLETSRSYEQYF. CDR3 sequence (DNA): TGTGCCAGCAGCTTGGAGACTAGTCGGTCCTACGAGCAGTACTTC.

The chain joins TRBV19 to TRBJ1-1; D may be TRBD1 (5 bases). The V gene's germline CDR1 is LNHDA and CDR2 SQIVND (reference sequence). The CDR3 has 14 amino acids. Deletions cut 3 bases from V and 1 base from J, with 9 bases between. The CDR3 DNA follows: TGTGCCAGTAGTATTACCAGGGAGAACACTGAAGCTTTCTTT. Protein sequence: CASSITRENTEAFF. Together with reference TRBV19 and TRBJ1-1, the CDR3 gives the full variable domain: DGGITQSPKYLFRKEGQNVTLSCEQNLNHDAMYWYRQDPGQGLRLIYYSQIVNDFQKGDIAEGYSVSREKKESFPLTVTSAQKNPTAFYLCASSITRENTEAFFGQGTRLTVV.

The V call is TRBV7-2, the J call TRBJ1-5; possible D gene TRBD1, 5 bases. Germline lookup yields CDR1 SGHTA and CDR2 FQGNSA. The CDR3 totals 14 residues. V was shortened by 5 bases and J by 1 base, with 9 bases between the two germline ends. The CDR3 DNA reads as TGTGCCAGCAGCCTCCAGGGAAGCAATCAGCCCCAGCATTTT. It specifies CASSLQGSNQPQHF.

This clone was seen once. The chain joins TRBV6-5 to TRBJ2-1; 8 nucleotides match TRBD2. The germline gives CDR1 MNHEY, CDR2 SVGAGI. CDR3 length: 16 amino acids. The V segment lost 4 bases and the J segment 1 base; nucleotides outside the gene matches: 6. CDR3 sequence (DNA): TGTGCCAGCAGTTTCGGACTAGCCCTATCCTACAATGAGCAGTTCTTC. As protein: CASSFGLALSYNEQFF.

The rearrangement links TRBV7-2 to TRBJ2-7; 9 bases are shared with TRBD2. The CDR3 covers 15 residues. Losses at the gene ends were 5 bases for V and 6 bases for J; bases not matched to a gene: 11. Looked up from germline, CDR1 is SGHTA and CDR2 is FQGNSA. CDR3 loop: CASSPLGGGAAEQYF. The CDR3 DNA reads TGTGCCAGCAGCCCCCTTGGCGGGGGGGCGGCCGAGCAGTACTTC.

This clone was seen a single time. The chain joins TRBV7-9 to TRBJ1-1; D gene ambiguous. V was clipped by 3 bases and J by 12 bases, with 14 bases between them. The CDR3 is 12 amino acids. Germline CDR1 reads SEHNR; CDR2 reads FQNEAQ (reference sequence). The CDR3, as DNA: TGTGCCAGCAGCTTTGAGACATACGGTACTTTCTTT. It encodes CASSFETYGTFF.

CDR3 loop: CASSQEPRVNTEAFF. The DNA of the CDR3 is TGCGCCAGCAGCCAAGAGCCGCGGGTGAACACTGAAGCTTTCTTT. This rearrangement joins TRBV4-1 to TRBJ1-1; D not certain. The CDR3 is made up of 15 amino acids. Germline lookup yields CDR1 MGHRA and CDR2 YSYEKL. Trimming took off 0 bases at V and 0 bases at J, with 8 bases between the two ends.

V gene TRBV7-2 combines with J gene TRBJ1-5, with 7 bases that match TRBD1. The V and J ends lost 2 bases and 7 bases, in that order; junction bases with no gene match: 8. This CDR3 has 15 residues. Germline V lookup: CDR1 SGHTA, CDR2 FQGNSA. Written as DNA, the CDR3 is TGTGCCAGCAGCTTAACCTACAGGGGACGACAGCCCCAGCATTTT. This encodes CASSLTYRGRQPQHF.

This clone was seen a single time. The chain couples TRBV19 to TRBJ2-6, with no clear D. Deletions cut 1 base from V and 2 bases from J, with 6 bases between. Germline loops: CDR1 LNHDA, CDR2 SQIVND (reference sequence). The CDR3 totals 15 residues. The CDR3 reads CASSIGTAGANVLTF. The DNA for the CDR3 is TGTGCCAGTAGTATAGGGACGGCTGGGGCCAACGTCCTGACTTTC.

A word on this clone: This CDR3 is also generated by other DNA sequences in the sample. V usage is TRBV5-1 and J usage is TRBJ1-6; D not certain. Germline V gene sequence: CDR1 SGHRS, CDR2 YFSETQ. The CDR3 loop spans 13 amino acids. The V end was cut by 0 bases, the J end by 8 bases, with 6 bases between. In DNA form, the CDR3 reads TGCGCCAGCAGCTTGGGGGTGGATTCACCCCTCCACTTT. Translating gives CASSLGVDSPLHF.

J is TRBJ1-2 and V is TRBV7-9; 12 bases are shared with TRBD1. This CDR3 contains 16 residues. Germline CDR1 reads SEHNR; CDR2 reads FQNEAQ (reference sequence). V shed 3 bases and J 8 bases; nucleotides not matched to a gene: 10. The CDR3 sequence is CASSLGTGGYSGGYTF. The CDR3 DNA reads as TGTGCCAGCAGCTTGGGGACAGGGGGCTATTCGGGAGGCTACACCTTC.

The chain combines TRBV10-2 with TRBJ2-1; the match to TRBD2 covers 8 bases. V lost 5 bases and J lost 4; bases outside the gene matches: 13. Looked up from germline, CDR1 is WSHSY and CDR2 is SAAADI. The CDR3 runs 17 residues. Here the CDR3 reads CASSHSSGPSSYNEQFF. In nucleotides, the CDR3 is TGCGCCAGCAGTCACTCTAGCGGGCCTAGCTCTTACAATGAGCAGTTCTTC.

The chain recombines TRBV9 with TRBJ2-7; tentative D call: TRBD2 (6 bases). Trimming pared 0 bases from V and 0 bases from J, leaving 10 bases between. This CDR3 spans 15 amino acids. Germline CDR1 reads SGDLS; CDR2 reads YYNGEE. CDR3 bases: TGTGCCAGCAGCGTAGCGGACTATTCCTCCTACGAGCAGTACTTC. It is translated as CASSVADYSSYEQYF.

The chain uses TRBV28 and TRBJ1-5, with D maybe TRBD1 (5 bases). This CDR3 is built from 14 residues. The V end lost 2 bases, the J end lost 2 bases, and 7 bases lay between the germline ends. Germline lookup yields CDR1 MDHEN and CDR2 SYDVKM. CDR3 in amino acids: CASSLRDGNQPQHF. In nucleotides, the CDR3 is TGTGCCAGCAGTTTAAGGGACGGCAATCAGCCCCAGCATTTT.

The chain has TRBV7-9 and TRBJ1-1, with 8 bases aligning to TRBD1. CDR3 length: 17 residues. V shed 1 base and J 2 bases; nucleotides not matched to a gene: 9. Germline values: CDR1 SEHNR, CDR2 FQNEAQ (reference sequence). CDR3 protein: CASSLGHKDRVNTEAFF. The CDR3 nucleotides read TGTGCCAGCAGCTTAGGGCATAAGGACAGGGTTAACACTGAAGCTTTCTTT.

The rearrangement links TRBV7-8 to TRBJ2-1; 8 nucleotides line up with TRBD2. From germline, CDR1 is SGHVS and CDR2 FQNEAQ. V gave up 5 bases and J gave up 10 bases; unmatched junction bases: 19. The CDR3 loop spans 17 amino acids. CDR3 DNA: TGTGCCAGCAGCCCCCGGGCCCTAGCGGGCCCCTCCGACGAGCAGTTCTTC. It is translated as CASSPRALAGPSDEQFF.

This chain connects TRBV7-9 to TRBJ2-7; D is ambiguous. CDR1 is SEHNR, CDR2 FQNEAQ, per germline (reference sequence). V was pared by 4 bases and J by 6 bases, with 13 bases between. The CDR3 covers 13 residues. CDR3 nucleotide sequence: TGTGCCAGCAGCTCGTCAAGGGAAGGCGAGCAGTACTTC. As protein: CASSSSREGEQYF.

The rearrangement uses TRBV29-1 and TRBJ1-1; D is uncertain. The germline gives CDR1 SQVTM, CDR2 ANQGSEA. Trimming shortened V by 5 bases and J by 1 base, and 8 bases separated the two germline ends. This CDR3 has 12 amino acids. CDR3: CSVFWGNTEAFF. The CDR3 DNA follows: TGCAGCGTTTTCTGGGGGAACACTGAAGCTTTCTTT.

V is TRBV30 and J is TRBJ2-2; D might be TRBD1 (6 bases). Germline-derived CDR1 and CDR2 are GTSNPN and SVGIG (reference sequence). Trimming stripped 1 base from V and 1 base from J, with 16 bases between. This CDR3 is built from 17 residues. CDR3 amino acids: CAWSGKLSDRNTGELFF. CDR3 DNA sequence: TGTGCCTGGAGTGGAAAACTATCGGACAGGAACACCGGGGAGCTGTTTTTT.

This sequence joins TRBV12-5 and TRBJ1-1; no clear D. Per the germline V gene, CDR1 is LGHNT and CDR2 is FRNRAP. The V end was cut by 0 bases, the J end by 1 base, with 9 bases between. The CDR3 length is 15 residues. CDR3 in DNA: TGTGCTAGTGGTTTGGTAACGGGCAAGAACACTGAAGCTTTCTTT. This codes for CASGLVTGKNTEAFF.

The chain links TRBV5-6 to TRBJ1-2; 9 bases are shared with TRBD1. The CDR3 is 13 amino acids. Losses at the gene ends were 4 bases for V and 7 bases for J; bases not matched to a gene: 5. Germline CDR1 reads SGHDT; CDR2 reads YYEEEE. In DNA, the CDR3 is TGTGCCAGCAGCGCGGGGACAGGGACTGGCTACACCTTC. This codes for CASSAGTGTGYTF. Drawing the rest from reference TRBV5-6 and TRBJ1-2, the complete variable domain is DAGVTQSPTHLIKTRGQQVTLRCSPKSGHDTVSWYQQALGQGPQFIFQYYEEEERQRGNFPDRFSGHQFPNYSSELNVNALLLGDSALYLCASSAGTGTGYTFGSGTRLTVV.

This clone was recorded once. V gene TRBV29-1 combines with J gene TRBJ1-2; tentatively, D is TRBD1 (5 bases). Trimming removed 3 bases at V and 8 bases at J, with 13 bases between. CDR3 length: 12 amino acids. CDR1 and CDR2 from the germline V gene are SQVTM and ANQGSEA. The CDR3 coding sequence is TGCAGCGTTGAGGGAGGAGGGGACGGCTACACCTTC. Residues: CSVEGGGDGYTF.

The chain links TRBV5-6 to TRBJ2-7; a possible D gene is TRBD1 (7 bases). The CDR3 length is 15 residues. Trimming removed 4 bases at V and 1 base at J, with 15 bases between. CDR1 is SGHDT and CDR2 is YYEEEE in the germline V gene. The CDR3: CASSADREASYEQYF. The CDR3 nucleotides read TGTGCCAGCAGCGCCGACAGGGAGGCTTCCTACGAGCAGTACTTC.